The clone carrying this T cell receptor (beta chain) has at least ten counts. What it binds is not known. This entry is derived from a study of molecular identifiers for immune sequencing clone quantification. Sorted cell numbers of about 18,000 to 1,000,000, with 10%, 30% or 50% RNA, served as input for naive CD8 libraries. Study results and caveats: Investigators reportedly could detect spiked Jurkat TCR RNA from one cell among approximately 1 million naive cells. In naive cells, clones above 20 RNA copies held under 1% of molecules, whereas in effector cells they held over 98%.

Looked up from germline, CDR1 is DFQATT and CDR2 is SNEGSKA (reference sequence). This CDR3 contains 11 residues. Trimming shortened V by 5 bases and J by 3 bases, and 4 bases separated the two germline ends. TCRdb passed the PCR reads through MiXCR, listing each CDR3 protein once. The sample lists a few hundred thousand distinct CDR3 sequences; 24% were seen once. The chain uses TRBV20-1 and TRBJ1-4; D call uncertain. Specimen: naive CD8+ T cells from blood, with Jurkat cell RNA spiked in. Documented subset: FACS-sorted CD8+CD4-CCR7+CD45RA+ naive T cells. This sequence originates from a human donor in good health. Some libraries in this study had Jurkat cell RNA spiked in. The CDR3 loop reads CSASANEKLFF. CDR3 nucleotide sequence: TGCAGTGCTTCCGCTAATGAAAAACTGTTTTTT.